This T cell receptor (beta chain) came from a study of blood T cell repertoires in COVID-19. Turning to the study itself: Sites in the United States, Italy and Spain provided acute and convalescent COVID-19 samples.

Germline lookup yields CDR1 LNHDA and CDR2 SQIVND (reference sequence). Trimming cost V 7 bases and J 5 bases, with 17 bases left between them. The CDR3 length is 14 residues. Participants were aged roughly 18 to 89 years from approximately 25 US areas. In assigning cohorts, the study relied on participant-reported clinical history. This clone came up once. In the authors' workflow: Amplification of reference gene primers was used by the study to estimate nucleated cell counts. Here immunoSEQ multiplex PCR was the method, and the copy in TCRdb shows in-frame clones only, minus some. That table gives V, J and clone size, and the DNA gave D and trimming. Here the sample spans about 300,000 clones, around 90% being singletons.

The origin of this receptor is a woman in her 40s who had recovered from COVID-19. The sequencing input was PBMCs or T cells enriched from blood (not recorded which). The V and J genes are TRBV19 and TRBJ1-1; unclear D gene. The chain's CDR3 is CASTSRGSITEAFF. The CDR3 region has the DNA TGTGCCAGTACCTCGAGAGGGTCGATAACTGAAGCTTTCTTT.